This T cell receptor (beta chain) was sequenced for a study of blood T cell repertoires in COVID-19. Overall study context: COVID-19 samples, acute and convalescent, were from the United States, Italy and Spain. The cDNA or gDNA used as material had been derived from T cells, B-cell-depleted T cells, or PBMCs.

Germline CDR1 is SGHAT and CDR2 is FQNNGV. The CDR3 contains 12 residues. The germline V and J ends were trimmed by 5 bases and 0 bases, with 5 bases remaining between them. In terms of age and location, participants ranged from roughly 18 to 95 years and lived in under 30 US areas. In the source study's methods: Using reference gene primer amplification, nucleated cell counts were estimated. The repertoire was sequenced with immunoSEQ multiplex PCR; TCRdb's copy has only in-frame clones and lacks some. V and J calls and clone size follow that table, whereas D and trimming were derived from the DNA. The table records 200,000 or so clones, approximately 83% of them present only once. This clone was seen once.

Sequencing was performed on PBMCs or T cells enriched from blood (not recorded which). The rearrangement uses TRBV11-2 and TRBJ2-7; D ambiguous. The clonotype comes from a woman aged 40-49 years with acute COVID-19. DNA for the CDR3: TGTGCCAGCAGCCCCCGCTCCTACGAGCAGTACTTC. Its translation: CASSPRSYEQYF.